Below, 25 T cell receptor beta chains from the same sample are listed, as sequenced in a study of T-cell reconstitution after alpha-beta-depleted transplantation in children. Unique molecular identifiers were incorporated during preparation of the TCRbeta library. A single record per CDR3 protein comes from TCRdb applying MiXCR to the PCR reads. The sample holds around 410,000 distinct CDR3 sequences; around 9.9% are singletons and the top ten take 4.5% to 7%. The specimen comprised PBMCs from the stem cell graft donor, sampled from the stem cell graft. The origin of the receptors is a human donor who donated a stem cell graft to a child with acute myeloid leukemia.

The rearrangement joins TRBV6-1 to TRBJ2-5, with 7 nucleotides matching TRBD2. This CDR3 comprises 13 residues. CDR1 is MNHNS and CDR2 is SASEGT in the germline V gene. J gave up 3 bases and V 6 bases, and 4 bases lay outside the gene matches. This CDR3 is CASSRGGEETQYF. The CDR3 DNA reads TGTGCCAGCAGCCGTGGGGGGGAAGAGACCCAGTACTTC.

The rearrangement uses TRBV19 and TRBJ1-1; D not resolved. The ends were cut back, 5 bases at V and 1 base at J, with 8 bases in the middle. This CDR3 spans 13 amino acids. Germline V gene lookup returns CDR1 LNHDA and CDR2 SQIVND (reference sequence). Here the CDR3 DNA reads TGTGCCAGTAGTCCCCTCCGGAACACTGAAGCTTTCTTT. Encoded protein: CASSPLRNTEAFF.

This clonotype was detected many times. CDR3 bases: TGCAGTGCTAGAGGTTTGCGGTACAATGAGCAGTTCTTC. It translates to CSARGLRYNEQFF. The chain has TRBV20-1 and TRBJ2-1; D is ambiguous. The CDR3 sequence is 13 residues long. The V end was cut by 1 base, the J end by 4 bases, with 8 bases between. Germline CDR1 and CDR2: DFQATT and SNEGSKA (reference sequence).

Ten or more counts support this clonotype. This chain connects TRBV12-3 or TRBV12-4 to TRBJ1-5, with D tentatively TRBD1 (5 bases). The CDR3 sequence is 13 residues long. The V and J ends lost 4 bases and 1 base respectively, with 5 bases between them. DNA for the CDR3: TGTGCCAGCAGTTCAGGGAGCAATCAGCCCCAGCATTTT. Residues: CASSSGSNQPQHF.

The chain carries TRBV3-1 and TRBJ2-7; 7 bases align to TRBD1. The CDR3 extends over 13 amino acids. The germline CDR1 and CDR2 sequences are LGHDT and YNNKEL (reference sequence). Trimming took 2 bases from V and 5 from J; bases not matched to a gene: 3. CDR3 coding DNA: TGTGCCAGCAGCCAAACGACAGGGAACGAGCAGTACTTC. The encoded protein is CASSQTTGNEQYF.

There are a few counts of this clonotype. The chain carries TRBV7-8 and TRBJ2-2; D may be TRBD2 (5 bases). Trimming stripped 7 bases from V and 4 bases from J, with 13 bases between. The CDR3 consists of 14 residues. Germline V gene data show CDR1 as SGHVS and CDR2 as FQNEAQ. CDR3 sequence reads: CASNLGVRTGELFF. The CDR3 nucleotides read TGTGCCAGCAACCTCGGGGTCCGCACCGGGGAGCTGTTTTTT.

The chain has TRBV11-3 and TRBJ2-5, with unresolved D. The germline CDR1 and CDR2 sequences are SGHNT and YENEEA. The ends were cut back, 3 bases at V and 2 bases at J, with 13 bases in the middle. The CDR3 is 15 amino acids. The CDR3 nucleotides are TGTGCCAGCAGCTTTGAAGACAAGAGGCAAGAGACCCAGTACTTC. Translating it yields CASSFEDKRQETQYF. The full variable domain, in which reference TRBV11-3 and TRBJ2-5 provide the parts outside the CDR3, is EAGVVQSPRYKIIEKKQPVAFWCNPISGHNTLYWYLQNLGQGPELLIRYENEEAVDDSQLPKDRFSAERLKGVDSTLKIQPAELGDSAVYLCASSFEDKRQETQYFGPGTRLLVL.

V gene TRBV9 combines with J gene TRBJ1-1; tentative D call: TRBD1 (5 bases). The CDR3 runs 15 residues. Germline V CDR1 and CDR2: SGDLS, YYNGEE. The V end was cut by 4 bases, the J end by 2 bases, with 15 bases between. The CDR3 DNA reads TGTGCCAGCAGCTTATCAGGGTGGGGTAACACTGAAGCTTTCTTT. Residues: CASSLSGWGNTEAFF.

This clonotype was found many times. The rearrangement uses TRBV5-1 and TRBJ2-1, with 10 bases fitting TRBD2. CDR1 and CDR2 from the germline V gene are SGHRS and YFSETQ. CDR3 length: 15 amino acids. J gave up 6 bases and V 3 bases, and 6 bases lay outside the gene matches. In nucleotides, the CDR3 is TGCGCCAGCAGCTGGGGGACTAGCGCTGGCAATGAGCAGTTCTTC. This gives the protein CASSWGTSAGNEQFF.

CDR3 sequence reads: CASTRRRGNEKLFF. CDR3 sequence (DNA): TGTGCCAGCACTAGGAGGCGGGGGAATGAAAAACTGTTTTTT. The chain recombines TRBV2 with TRBJ1-4; D possibly corresponds to TRBD1 (5 bases). Germline lookup yields CDR1 SNHLY and CDR2 FYNNEI. This CDR3 region has 14 residues. V gave up 7 bases and J gave up 5 bases, with 14 bases separating them.

V gene TRBV21-1 combines with J gene TRBJ2-3; the D call TRBD2 from the table was never checked on the DNA. TRBV21-1 is described as a pseudogene. There are 20 residues in the CDR3. The CDR3 DNA follows: TGTGCCAGCAGCAAACTTTCTGGGTCCGGACTAGCGGAGGGCACAGATACGCAGTATTTT. It is translated as CASSKLSGSGLAEGTDTQYF.

This clonotype was picked up a small number of times. V gene TRBV11-2 combines with J gene TRBJ2-3; 10 bases line up with TRBD2. The CDR3 loop spans 17 amino acids. V was pared by 3 bases and J by 5 bases, with 11 bases of the junction left unmatched. In germline, CDR1 is SGHAT, CDR2 FQNNGV. CDR3: CASSFGVAGGLLDTQYF. In DNA, the CDR3 is TGTGCCAGCAGCTTCGGTGTAGCGGGGGGCCTTCTAGATACGCAGTATTTT. Together with reference TRBV11-2 and TRBJ2-3, the CDR3 gives the full variable domain: EAGVAQSPRYKIIEKRQSVAFWCNPISGHATLYWYQQILGQGPKLLIQFQNNGVVDDSQLPKDRFSAERLKGVDSTLKIQPAKLEDSAVYLCASSFGVAGGLLDTQYFGPGTRLTVL.

The chain carries TRBV6-1 and TRBJ2-1; maybe TRBD1 (5 bases). The germline V gene encodes CDR1 MNHNS and CDR2 SASEGT. The V and J ends lost 1 base and 2 bases respectively, with 12 bases between them. This CDR3 is 16 amino acids long. In DNA, the CDR3 is TGTGCCAGCAGTGAAGGAGCAACAGGTCCCTACAATGAGCAGTTCTTC. Amino acid sequence: CASSEGATGPYNEQFF.

Many counts were recorded for this clonotype. The chain is built from TRBV20-1 and TRBJ2-1; 7 bases are a match to TRBD2. The ends lost 6 bases at V and 5 bases at J; junction bases unmatched: 10. From germline, CDR1 is DFQATT and CDR2 SNEGSKA (reference sequence). The CDR3 consists of 14 residues. CDR3 amino acids: CSARTSLVHNEQFF. The DNA for the CDR3 is TGCAGTGCCCGGACTAGTTTAGTTCACAATGAGCAGTTCTTC.

This clonotype was counted only a few times. The chain has TRBV5-1 and TRBJ1-2, with D maybe TRBD1 (5 bases). The germline gives CDR1 SGHRS, CDR2 YFSETQ. The ends were cut back, 4 bases at V and 0 bases at J, with 10 bases in the middle. This CDR3 region has 14 residues. CDR3 region: CASSETAANYGYTF. Here the CDR3 DNA reads TGCGCCAGCAGCGAGACAGCAGCTAACTATGGCTACACCTTC. Full variable domain (rest looked up from reference TRBV5-1 and TRBJ1-2): KAGVTQTPRYLIKTRGQQVTLSCSPISGHRSVSWYQQTPGQGLQFLFEYFSETQRNKGNFPGRFSGRQFSNSRSEMNVSTLELGDSALYLCASSETAANYGYTFGSGTRLTVV.

This clonotype was recorded a few times. The chain carries TRBV12-3 or TRBV12-4 and TRBJ1-2; D not resolved. This CDR3 is 13 amino acids long. The V gene lost 1 base and the J gene lost 8 bases, with 11 bases spanning the gap. The CDR3 bases are TGTGCCAGCAGTTTAGAACGGAGCCTGGGCTACACCTTC. This encodes CASSLERSLGYTF.

The rearrangement links TRBV7-3 to TRBJ2-5; the D gene is possibly TRBD1 (6 bases). The CDR3 is 15 amino acids. V lost 5 bases and J 3 bases, leaving 16 bases between the germline ends. Per the germline V gene, CDR1 is SGHTA and CDR2 is FQGTGA. The CDR3 DNA follows: TGTGCCAGCAGCCATTTCCCCGGGACAAAAGAGACCCAGTACTTC. Its protein is CASSHFPGTKETQYF.

The V gene is TRBV5-1, the J gene TRBJ1-6, with a weak D call TRBD1 (6 bases). V lost 1 base to trimming and J lost 3 bases, with 11 bases between them. The CDR3 has 16 amino acids. Germline CDR1 reads SGHRS; CDR2 reads YFSETQ. This chain's CDR3 is CASSLNRAVYNSPLHF. CDR3 sequence (DNA): TGCGCCAGCAGCTTGAACAGGGCCGTCTATAATTCACCCCTCCACTTT.

At least ten counts were recorded for this clonotype. The gene calls are TRBV12-3 or TRBV12-4 and TRBJ2-1; 11 nucleotides align to TRBD1. This CDR3 spans 15 amino acids. The junction had 9 bases not matched to a gene; V was cut back by 6 bases and J by 8 bases. CDR3 loop: CASSQWGQGVDEQFF. Here the CDR3 DNA reads TGTGCCAGCAGCCAGTGGGGACAGGGGGTCGATGAGCAGTTCTTC.

The genes are TRBV7-2 and TRBJ1-5; D perhaps matches TRBD1 (6 bases). This CDR3 has 15 amino acids. Looked up from germline, CDR1 is SGHTA and CDR2 is FQGNSA. Trimming left V 5 bases short and J 6 bases short, with 17 bases between. This chain's CDR3 is CASSQGWGAGQPQHF. CDR3 bases: TGTGCCAGCAGCCAAGGATGGGGGGCGGGTCAGCCCCAGCATTTT.

This sequence joins TRBV7-8 and TRBJ2-1, with no clear D. This CDR3 has 15 residues. The germline CDR1 and CDR2 sequences are SGHVS and FQNEAQ. V lost 8 bases to trimming and J lost 6 bases, with 20 bases between them. The CDR3 nucleotides read TGTGCCAGCGGAGCTTTCGTCGGTGGTCTCAATGAGCAGTTCTTC. It is translated as CASGAFVGGLNEQFF. The full variable domain, rest sourced from reference TRBV7-8 and TRBJ2-1, is GAGVSQSPRYKVAKRGQDVALRCDPISGHVSLFWYQQALGQGPEFLTYFQNEAQLDKSGLPSDRFFAERPEGSVSTLKIQRTQQEDSAVYLCASGAFVGGLNEQFFGPGTRLTVL.

CDR3: CASSSPAGNGANVLTF. CDR3 DNA: TGTGCCAGCAGTTCCCCGGCAGGGAATGGGGCCAACGTCCTGACTTTC. This chain uses TRBV27 with TRBJ2-6; tentatively, D is TRBD1 (5 bases). Trimming cost V 4 bases and J 3 bases, with 13 bases left between them. The CDR3 is made up of 16 amino acids. Germline V gene lookup returns CDR1 MNHEY and CDR2 SMNVEV (reference sequence). Looking up the rest from reference TRBV27 and TRBJ2-6 gives the full variable domain: EAQVTQNPRYLITVTGKKLTVTCSQNMNHEYMSWYRQDPGLGLRQIYYSMNVEVTDKGDVPEGYKVSRKEKRNFPLILESPSPNQTSLYFCASSSPAGNGANVLTFGAGSRLTVL.

This clonotype turned up a few times. The chain couples TRBV6-5 to TRBJ1-6; the match to TRBD1 covers 8 bases. Germline values: CDR1 MNHEY, CDR2 SVGAGI. The V segment lost 0 bases and the J segment 10 bases; nucleotides outside the gene matches: 8. CDR3 size: 16 residues. CDR3 coding DNA: TGTGCCAGCAGTTACTCGCGGGGCAGGGGGCCATCACCCCTCCACTTT. The encoded protein is CASSYSRGRGPSPLHF.

In its sample, this clonotype was seen many times. The V and J genes are TRBV10-2 and TRBJ2-3, with a possible D match to TRBD1 (5 bases). Germline CDR1 is WSHSY and CDR2 is SAAADI. Trimming pared 8 bases from V and 6 bases from J, leaving 15 bases between. This CDR3 is 13 amino acids long. Here the CDR3 DNA reads TGCGCCAGCCTTGGGGCCAGACCCGATACGCAGTATTTT. Translated, it gives CASLGARPDTQYF.

This clonotype was detected a few times. This chain links TRBV25-1 with TRBJ2-5, with 8 positions matching TRBD1. V was clipped by 2 bases and J by 5 bases; unmatched bases: 10. The CDR3 extends over 16 amino acids. Germline CDR1 is MGHDK and CDR2 is SYGVNS. The CDR3 reads CASSEPDSTGDETQYF. CDR3 DNA: TGTGCCAGCAGTGAACCCGACTCGACAGGGGATGAGACCCAGTACTTC.